Reported below is one T cell receptor (beta chain). Its antigen remains unidentified. Data came from immunoSEQ multiplex PCR; TCRdb stores just in-frame clones and leaves some out. The repertoire holds about 150,000 clones, over 90% seen once, with approximately 4.9% in the top ten. This CDR3 is 15 amino acids long. CDR1 MNHEY and CDR2 SMNVEV come from the germline V gene (reference sequence). With V trimmed by 3 bases and J by 6 bases, 7 bases remained unmatched. The data originate from a study of T cell responses to AZD1222 COVID-19 vaccine. Study-level background: Pooled together were second doses at about 4 or about 12 weeks. Study conclusions and caveats: Reports say nearly half of spike-specific TCRs go after unmutated variant regions. There were mostly white British donors and more females than males, and clonal diversity was possibly underestimated.

This TCR was sampled from an adult in good health. This chain connects TRBV27 to TRBJ2-4, with 8 bases aligning to TRBD1. The sample consisted of peripheral blood, taken on day 0 of AZD1222 vaccination. CDR3 DNA sequence: TGTGCCAGCAGTTTTAGACAGGGGCTTGGAAACATTCAGTACTTC. Its translation is CASSFRQGLGNIQYF.